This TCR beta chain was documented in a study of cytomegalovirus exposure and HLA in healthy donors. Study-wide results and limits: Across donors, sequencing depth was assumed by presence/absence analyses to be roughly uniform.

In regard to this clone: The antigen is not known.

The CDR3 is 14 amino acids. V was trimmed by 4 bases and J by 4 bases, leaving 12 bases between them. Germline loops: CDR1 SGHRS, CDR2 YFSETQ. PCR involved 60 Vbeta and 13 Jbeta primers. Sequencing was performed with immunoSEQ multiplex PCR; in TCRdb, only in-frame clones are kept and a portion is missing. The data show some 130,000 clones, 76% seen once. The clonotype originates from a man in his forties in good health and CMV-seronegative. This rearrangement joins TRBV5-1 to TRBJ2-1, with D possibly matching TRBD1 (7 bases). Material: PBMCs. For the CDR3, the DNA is TGCGCCAGCAGCGGCGGGACAGAATACAATGAGCAGTTCTTC. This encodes CASSGGTEYNEQFF.